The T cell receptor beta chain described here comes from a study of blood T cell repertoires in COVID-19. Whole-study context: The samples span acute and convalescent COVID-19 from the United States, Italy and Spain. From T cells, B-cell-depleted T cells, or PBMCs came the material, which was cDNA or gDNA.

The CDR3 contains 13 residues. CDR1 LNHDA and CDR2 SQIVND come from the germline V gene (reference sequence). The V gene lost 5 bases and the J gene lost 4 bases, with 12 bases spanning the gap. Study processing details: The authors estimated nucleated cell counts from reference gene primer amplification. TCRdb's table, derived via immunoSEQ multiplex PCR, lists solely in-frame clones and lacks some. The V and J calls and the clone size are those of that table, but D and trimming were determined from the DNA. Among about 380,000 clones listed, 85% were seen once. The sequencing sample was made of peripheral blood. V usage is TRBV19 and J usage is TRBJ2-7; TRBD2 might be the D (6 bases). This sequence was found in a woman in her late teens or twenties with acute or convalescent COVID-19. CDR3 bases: TGTGCCAGTAGTCCCACTAGCAGGTACGAGCAGTACTTC. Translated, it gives CASSPTSRYEQYF.